One and the same sample provided the 13 T cell receptor beta chains below, sequenced in a study of immune characterization of retroperitoneal liposarcoma. Using its own MiXCR run on the PCR reads, TCRdb lists one record per CDR3 protein. The sample contains roughly 20,000 distinct CDR3 sequences, approximately 40% of which appear only once. The specimen sequenced was blood. The source is a male donor with retroperitoneal liposarcoma.

This clonotype was recorded a few times. The rearrangement joins TRBV28 to TRBJ1-2; the match to TRBD1 covers 7 bases. This CDR3 spans 15 amino acids. Trimming cost V 5 bases and J 2 bases; bases outside gene matches: 8. CDR1 is MDHEN and CDR2 is SYDVKM in the germline V gene. This chain's CDR3 is CASSSSGTVNYGYTF. The CDR3 coding sequence is TGTGCCAGCAGTAGCTCCGGGACAGTCAACTATGGCTACACCTTC.

The V gene is TRBV6-1, the J gene TRBJ1-5; D perhaps matches TRBD1 (5 bases). This CDR3 is built from 14 residues. CDR1 is MNHNS, CDR2 SASEGT, per germline. Trimming shortened V by 6 bases and J by 5 bases, and 14 bases separated the two germline ends. Here the CDR3 DNA reads TGTGCCAGCAGCCGGACACTCCGGGATCAGCCCCAGCATTTT. Its protein is CASSRTLRDQPQHF.

The chain has TRBV24-1 and TRBJ2-1; D unresolved. Germline V gives CDR1 KGHDR, CDR2 SFDVKD. V lost 1 base to trimming and J lost 0 bases, with 9 bases between them. The CDR3 sequence is 16 residues long. The CDR3 is CATSDFDGFSYNEQFF. The CDR3 nucleotides read TGTGCCACCAGTGATTTTGACGGTTTCTCCTACAATGAGCAGTTCTTC.

The chain has TRBV4-3 and TRBJ2-4, with D possibly being TRBD1 or TRBD2 (6 bases each). V was shortened by 2 bases and J by 13 bases, with 24 bases between the two germline ends. This CDR3 contains 16 residues. Germline V gene lookup returns CDR1 LGHNA and CDR2 YSLEER. The CDR3 bases are TGCGCCAGCAGCCAACCTACGGGGGTGGGGACAAGGCCCCAGTACTTC. Protein: CASSQPTGVGTRPQYF.

This chain connects TRBV27 to TRBJ2-3; 7 nucleotides line up with TRBD2. The CDR3 is made up of 18 amino acids. The V gene's germline CDR1 is MNHEY and CDR2 SMNVEV (reference sequence). J gave up 6 bases and V 5 bases, and 20 bases lay outside the gene matches. This CDR3 reads CASSPPLYIAGGKDTQYF. DNA for the CDR3: TGTGCCAGCAGTCCTCCCTTATATATAGCGGGTGGTAAGGATACGCAGTATTTT.

This clonotype is labeled medium-sized. J is TRBJ2-1 and V is TRBV11-3; the D is unclear. Germline assignment: CDR1 SGHNT and CDR2 YENEEA. Trimming removed 2 bases from V and 10 bases from J, with 12 bases in between. The CDR3 is made up of 13 amino acids. CDR3 region: CASSLTVAYEQFF. For the CDR3, the DNA is TGTGCCAGCAGCTTAACAGTGGCCTACGAGCAGTTCTTC. Supplemented by reference TRBV11-3 and TRBJ2-1, the full variable domain reads EAGVVQSPRYKIIEKKQPVAFWCNPISGHNTLYWYLQNLGQGPELLIRYENEEAVDDSQLPKDRFSAERLKGVDSTLKIQPAELGDSAVYLCASSLTVAYEQFFGPGTRLTVL.

The chain has TRBV4-1 and TRBJ2-5, with 9 bases aligning to TRBD2. TRBJ2-7 explains the end of the DNA better; the J call may be wrong. Looked up from germline, CDR1 is MGHRA and CDR2 is YSYEKL. The CDR3 has 14 amino acids. The CDR3 DNA sequence: TGCGCCAGCAGGGAGGTTAGCGGGGGCTACGAGCAGTACTTC. Translation gives CASREVSGGYEQYF.

This clonotype was detected a few times. The chain joins TRBV6-1 to TRBJ2-1; 10 bases align to TRBD2. CDR1 is MNHNS, CDR2 SASEGT, per germline. Losses at the gene ends were 5 bases for V and 10 bases for J; bases not matched to a gene: 11. CDR3 length: 15 residues. CDR3 DNA sequence: TGTGCCAGCAGTTCAACTAGCGGGGCGACCTACGAGCAGTTCTTC. Translated: CASSSTSGATYEQFF.

This clonotype has only a few counts. This chain connects TRBV6-8 to TRBJ2-1; 10 nucleotides match TRBD1. The CDR3 has 15 amino acids. J was trimmed by 10 bases and V by 0 bases; bases with no gene match: 6. CDR1 MNHGY and CDR2 SAAAGT come from the germline V gene. The CDR3 sequence: CASSYSTGGPYEQFF. CDR3 in DNA: TGTGCCAGCAGTTACTCGACAGGGGGCCCCTACGAGCAGTTCTTC.

This clonotype was picked up many times. V usage is TRBV7-2 and J usage is TRBJ2-1; 7 nucleotides align to TRBD2. The CDR3 consists of 15 residues. Germline CDR1 reads SGHTA; CDR2 reads FQGNSA. The V and J ends lost 3 bases and 4 bases, in that order; junction bases with no gene match: 6. The CDR3 protein is CASSFRSGDYNEQFF. The CDR3 DNA reads as TGTGCCAGCAGCTTTCGGAGCGGGGATTACAATGAGCAGTTCTTC.

The chain combines TRBV6-1 with TRBJ1-5; no clear D gene. Per the germline V gene, CDR1 is MNHNS and CDR2 is SASEGT. The CDR3 is made up of 16 amino acids. Trimming cost V 1 base and J 3 bases, with 13 bases left between them. The CDR3 region is CASSEVGLWVNQPQHF. In nucleotides, the CDR3 is TGTGCCAGCAGTGAAGTCGGGCTGTGGGTCAATCAGCCCCAGCATTTT.

In this sample, this clonotype turned up a few times. The rearrangement joins TRBV6-1 to TRBJ2-1; the D is unclear. With 6 bases removed from V and 1 base from J, the gap between germline ends came to 13 bases. Germline CDR1 is MNHNS and CDR2 is SASEGT. The CDR3 has 15 residues. The CDR3: CASSFLVGSYNEQFF. CDR3 DNA: TGTGCCAGCAGCTTCCTAGTGGGTTCCTACAATGAGCAGTTCTTC.

This clonotype is medium-sized in the sample. This chain links TRBV7-2 with TRBJ2-1; D not resolved. The CDR3 contains 12 residues. Trimming cost V 1 base and J 13 bases, with 11 bases left between them. Germline lookup yields CDR1 SGHTA and CDR2 FQGNSA. The CDR3 reads CASSLGAETQFF. The DNA of the CDR3 is TGTGCCAGCAGCTTAGGAGCAGAGACCCAGTTCTTC. Combining the CDR3 with reference TRBV7-2 and TRBJ2-1 gives the whole variable domain GAGVSQSPSNKVTEKGKDVELRCDPISGHTALYWYRQSLGQGLEFLIYFQGNSAPDKSGLPSDRFSAERTGGSVSTLTIQRTQQEDSAVYLCASSLGAETQFFGPGTRLTVL.